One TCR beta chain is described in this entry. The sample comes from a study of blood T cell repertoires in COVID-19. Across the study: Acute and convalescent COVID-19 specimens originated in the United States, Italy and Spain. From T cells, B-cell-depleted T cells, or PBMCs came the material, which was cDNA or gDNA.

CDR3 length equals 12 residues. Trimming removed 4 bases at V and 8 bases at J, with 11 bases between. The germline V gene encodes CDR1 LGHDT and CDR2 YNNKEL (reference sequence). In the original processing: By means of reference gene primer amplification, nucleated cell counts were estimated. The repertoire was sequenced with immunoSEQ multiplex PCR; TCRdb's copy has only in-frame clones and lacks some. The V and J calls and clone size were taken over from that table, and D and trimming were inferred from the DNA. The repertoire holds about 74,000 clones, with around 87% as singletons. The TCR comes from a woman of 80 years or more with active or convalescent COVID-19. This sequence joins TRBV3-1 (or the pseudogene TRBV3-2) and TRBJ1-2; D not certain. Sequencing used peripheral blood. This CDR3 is CASSPGFEGYTF. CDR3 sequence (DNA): TGTGCCAGCAGCCCGGGGTTTGAAGGCTACACCTTC.